This entry describes one T cell receptor (beta chain). It was with unique molecular identifiers that the TCRbeta library was prepared. One entry per CDR3 protein results from TCRdb running MiXCR on the PCR reads. This table has 250,000 to 350,000 distinct CDR3 sequences, more than 8% appearing once. The CDR3 is 15 amino acids. Germline V gene sequence: CDR1 SNHLY, CDR2 FYNNEI. V lost 8 bases and J lost 3; bases outside the gene matches: 10. The sample is drawn from a study of T-cell reconstitution after alpha-beta-depleted transplantation in children. The V and J genes are TRBV2 and TRBJ1-2; 9 bases map to TRBD1. The sample was PBMCs from the stem cell graft donor, taken from the stem cell graft. The sequence came from a human donor who donated a stem cell graft to a child with SCID. As DNA, the CDR3 is TGTGCCAGCCTCCACTGGGGACAGGGCGACTATGGCTACACCTTC. It specifies CASLHWGQGDYGYTF.